This TCR beta chain was captured in a study of cytomegalovirus exposure and HLA in healthy donors. Study conclusions and caveats: In an earlier analysis, productive rearrangement rates for most beta V segments clustered near 87% or 30%.

Points on this clone: The antigen is not known.

PCR used 60 Vbeta primers and 13 Jbeta primers. The repertoire was sequenced with immunoSEQ multiplex PCR; TCRdb's copy has only in-frame clones and lacks some. The sample includes some 170,000 clones, about 10% of them seen just once. Though nominally healthy at sampling, donors likely had unrecorded immune exposures. This receptor was obtained from a woman aged 25 to 39 in good health and CMV-seropositive. Sequencing was done on a sample of PBMCs.

Here the CDR3 DNA reads TGTGCCAGCTCCCAGACTAGCGGATATGACAATGAGCAGTTCTTC. This sequence encodes CASSQTSGYDNEQFF. This chain uses TRBV18 with TRBJ2-1; TRBD2 aligns across 9 bases. Germline V gives CDR1 KGHSH, CDR2 LQKENI. This CDR3 has 15 residues. The junction had 8 bases not matched to a gene; V was cut back by 6 bases and J by 5 bases.